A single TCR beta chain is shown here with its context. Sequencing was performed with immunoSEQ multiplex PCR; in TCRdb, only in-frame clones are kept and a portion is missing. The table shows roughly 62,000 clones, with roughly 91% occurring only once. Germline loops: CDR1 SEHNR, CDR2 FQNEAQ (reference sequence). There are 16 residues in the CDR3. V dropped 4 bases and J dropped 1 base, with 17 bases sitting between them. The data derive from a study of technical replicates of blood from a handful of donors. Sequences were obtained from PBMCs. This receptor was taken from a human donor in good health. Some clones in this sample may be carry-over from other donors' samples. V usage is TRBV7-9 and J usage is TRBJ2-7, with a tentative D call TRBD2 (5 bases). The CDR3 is CASSSSGGTASYEQYF. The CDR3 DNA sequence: TGTGCCAGCAGCTCCAGCGGTGGCACCGCATCCTACGAGCAGTACTTC.